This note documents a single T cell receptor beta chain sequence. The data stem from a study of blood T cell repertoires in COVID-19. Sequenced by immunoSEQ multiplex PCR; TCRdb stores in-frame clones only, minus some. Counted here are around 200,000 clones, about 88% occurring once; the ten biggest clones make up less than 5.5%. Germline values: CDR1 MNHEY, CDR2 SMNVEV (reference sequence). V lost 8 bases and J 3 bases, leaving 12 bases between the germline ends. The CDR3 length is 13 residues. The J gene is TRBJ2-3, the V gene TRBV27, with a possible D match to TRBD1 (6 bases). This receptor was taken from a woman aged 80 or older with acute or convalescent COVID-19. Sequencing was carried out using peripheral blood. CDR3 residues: CASLRTATDTQYF. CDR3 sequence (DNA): TGTGCCAGCCTCCGGACAGCTACAGATACGCAGTATTTT.